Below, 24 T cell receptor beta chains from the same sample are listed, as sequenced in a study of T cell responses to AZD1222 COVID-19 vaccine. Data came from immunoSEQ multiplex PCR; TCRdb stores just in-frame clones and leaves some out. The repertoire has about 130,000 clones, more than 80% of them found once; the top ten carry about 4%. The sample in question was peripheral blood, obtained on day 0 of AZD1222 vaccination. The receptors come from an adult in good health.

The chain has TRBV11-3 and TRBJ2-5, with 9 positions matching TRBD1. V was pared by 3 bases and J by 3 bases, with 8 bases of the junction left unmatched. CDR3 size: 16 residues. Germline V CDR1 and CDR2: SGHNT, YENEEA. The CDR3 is CASSFGTGQGEETQYF. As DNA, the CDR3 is TGTGCCAGCAGCTTCGGGACAGGGCAAGGTGAAGAGACCCAGTACTTC.

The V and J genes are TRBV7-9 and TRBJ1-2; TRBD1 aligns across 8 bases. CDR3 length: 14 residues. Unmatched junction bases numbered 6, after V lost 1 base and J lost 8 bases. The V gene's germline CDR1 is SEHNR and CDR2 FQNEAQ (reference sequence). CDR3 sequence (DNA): TGTGCCAGCAGCTTAGAAGACAGGGGAGCCGGCTACACCTTC. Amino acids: CASSLEDRGAGYTF.

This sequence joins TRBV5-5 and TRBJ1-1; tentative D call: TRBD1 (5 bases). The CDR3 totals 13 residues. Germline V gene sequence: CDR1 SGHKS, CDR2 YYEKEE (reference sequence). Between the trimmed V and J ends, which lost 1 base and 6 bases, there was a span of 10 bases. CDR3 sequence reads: CASSLSGPPEAFF. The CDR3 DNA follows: TGTGCCAGCAGCTTGTCAGGGCCACCTGAAGCTTTCTTT.

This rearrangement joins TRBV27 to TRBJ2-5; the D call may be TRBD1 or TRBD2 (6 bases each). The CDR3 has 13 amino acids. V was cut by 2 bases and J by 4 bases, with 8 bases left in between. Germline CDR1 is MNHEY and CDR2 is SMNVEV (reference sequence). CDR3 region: CASSLGGGETQYF. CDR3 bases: TGTGCCAGCAGTTTAGGAGGGGGAGAGACCCAGTACTTC.

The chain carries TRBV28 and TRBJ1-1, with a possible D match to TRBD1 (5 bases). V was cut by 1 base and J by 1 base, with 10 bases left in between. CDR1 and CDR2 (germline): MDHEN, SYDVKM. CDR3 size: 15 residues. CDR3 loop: CASSLSGGRNTEAFF. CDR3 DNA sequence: TGTGCCAGCAGTTTATCTGGGGGAAGGAACACTGAAGCTTTCTTT.

The CDR3 loop is CATSKPGQNYGYTF. The CDR3 DNA sequence: TGTGCCACCAGCAAACCGGGACAGAACTATGGCTACACCTTC. V is TRBV15 and J is TRBJ1-2; 7 nucleotides line up with TRBD1. V shed 4 bases, J shed 2 bases, and the junction held 4 bases outside the gene matches. CDR1 and CDR2 from the germline V gene are LNHNV and YYDKDF (reference sequence). This CDR3 spans 14 amino acids.

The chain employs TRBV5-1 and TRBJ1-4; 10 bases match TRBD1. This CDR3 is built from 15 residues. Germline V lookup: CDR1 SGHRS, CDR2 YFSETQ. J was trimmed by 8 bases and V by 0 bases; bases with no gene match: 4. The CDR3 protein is CASSLDGTGVEKLFF. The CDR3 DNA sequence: TGCGCCAGCAGCTTGGACGGGACAGGGGTGGAAAAACTGTTTTTT.

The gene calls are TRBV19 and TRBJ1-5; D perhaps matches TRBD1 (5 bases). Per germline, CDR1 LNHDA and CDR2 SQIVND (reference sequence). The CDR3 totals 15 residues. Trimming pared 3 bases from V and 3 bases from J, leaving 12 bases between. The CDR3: CASSMGGKNNQPQHF. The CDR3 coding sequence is TGTGCCAGTAGTATGGGGGGAAAGAACAATCAGCCCCAGCATTTT.

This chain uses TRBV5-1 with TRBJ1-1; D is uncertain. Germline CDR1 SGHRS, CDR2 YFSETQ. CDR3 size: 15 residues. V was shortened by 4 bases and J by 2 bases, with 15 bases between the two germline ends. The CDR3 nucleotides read TGCGCCAGCAGCGACGACAAGGATGGAAACACTGAAGCTTTCTTT. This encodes CASSDDKDGNTEAFF.

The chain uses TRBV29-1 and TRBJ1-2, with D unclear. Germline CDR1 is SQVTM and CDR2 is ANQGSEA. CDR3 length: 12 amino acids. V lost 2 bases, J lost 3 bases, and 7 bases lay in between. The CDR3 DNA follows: TGCAGCGTTGAAAGAGTCTACTATGGCTACACCTTC. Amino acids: CSVERVYYGYTF.

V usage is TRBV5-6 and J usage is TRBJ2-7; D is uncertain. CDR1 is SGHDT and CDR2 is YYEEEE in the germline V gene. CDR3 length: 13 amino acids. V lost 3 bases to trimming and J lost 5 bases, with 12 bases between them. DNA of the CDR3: TGTGCCAGCAGCTCGTACGCCAGGCACGAGCAGTACTTC. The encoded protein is CASSSYARHEQYF.

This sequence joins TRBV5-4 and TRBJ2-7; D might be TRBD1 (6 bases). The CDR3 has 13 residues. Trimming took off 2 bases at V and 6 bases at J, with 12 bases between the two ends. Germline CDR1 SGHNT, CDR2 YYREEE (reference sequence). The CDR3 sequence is CASSLNRDTEQYF. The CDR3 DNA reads TGTGCCAGCAGCTTAAACCGGGACACCGAGCAGTACTTC.

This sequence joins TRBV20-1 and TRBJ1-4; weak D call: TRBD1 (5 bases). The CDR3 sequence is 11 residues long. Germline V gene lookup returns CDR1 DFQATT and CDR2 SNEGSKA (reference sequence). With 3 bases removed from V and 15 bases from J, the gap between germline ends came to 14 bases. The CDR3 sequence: CSASEGLGVFF. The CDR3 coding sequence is TGCAGTGCTAGTGAGGGGCTAGGGGTGTTTTTT.

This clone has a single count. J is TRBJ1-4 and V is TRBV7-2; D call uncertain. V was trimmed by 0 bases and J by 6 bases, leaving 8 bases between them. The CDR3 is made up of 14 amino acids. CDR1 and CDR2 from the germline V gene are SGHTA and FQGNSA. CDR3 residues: CASSLADGYEKLFF. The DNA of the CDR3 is TGTGCCAGCAGCTTAGCCGACGGTTATGAAAAACTGTTTTTT.

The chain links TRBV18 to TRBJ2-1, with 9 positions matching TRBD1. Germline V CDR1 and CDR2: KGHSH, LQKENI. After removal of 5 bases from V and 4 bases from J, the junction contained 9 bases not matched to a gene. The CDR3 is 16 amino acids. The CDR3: CASSARDRVLYNEQFF. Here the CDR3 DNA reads TGTGCCAGCTCAGCCCGGGACAGGGTATTATACAATGAGCAGTTCTTC. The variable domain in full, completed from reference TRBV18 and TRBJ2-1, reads NAGVMQNPRHLVRRRGQEARLRCSPMKGHSHVYWYRQLPEEGLKFMVYLQKENIIDESGMPKERFSAEFPKEGPSILRIQQVVRGDSAAYFCASSARDRVLYNEQFFGPGTRLTVL.

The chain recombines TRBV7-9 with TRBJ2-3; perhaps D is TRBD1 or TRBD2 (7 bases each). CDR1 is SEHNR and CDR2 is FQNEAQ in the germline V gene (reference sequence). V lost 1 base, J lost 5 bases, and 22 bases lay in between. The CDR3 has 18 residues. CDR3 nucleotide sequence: TGTGCCAGCAGCTTAGGGACCCCAGGGGGGGCCTCACGAGATACGCAGTATTTT. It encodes CASSLGTPGGASRDTQYF.

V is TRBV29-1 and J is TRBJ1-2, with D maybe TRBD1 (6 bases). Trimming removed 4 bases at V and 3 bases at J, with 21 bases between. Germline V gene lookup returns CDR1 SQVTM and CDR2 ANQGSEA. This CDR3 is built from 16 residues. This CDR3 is CSVGSAGEGSDYGYTF. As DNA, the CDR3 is TGCAGCGTTGGTTCGGCAGGGGAAGGGTCGGACTATGGCTACACCTTC.

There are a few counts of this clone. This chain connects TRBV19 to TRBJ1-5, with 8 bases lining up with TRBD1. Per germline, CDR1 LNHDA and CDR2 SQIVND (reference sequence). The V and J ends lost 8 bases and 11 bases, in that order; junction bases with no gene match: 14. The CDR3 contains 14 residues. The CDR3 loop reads CASQPGQASRTQHF. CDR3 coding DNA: TGTGCCAGTCAACCGGGACAGGCTTCGCGGACCCAGCATTTT.

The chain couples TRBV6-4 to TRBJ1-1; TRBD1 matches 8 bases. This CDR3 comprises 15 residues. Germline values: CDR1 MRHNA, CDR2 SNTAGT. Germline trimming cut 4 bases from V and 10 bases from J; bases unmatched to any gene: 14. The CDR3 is CASSVNRDATGGAFF. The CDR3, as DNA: TGTGCCAGCAGTGTAAACCGGGACGCCACAGGGGGAGCTTTCTTT.

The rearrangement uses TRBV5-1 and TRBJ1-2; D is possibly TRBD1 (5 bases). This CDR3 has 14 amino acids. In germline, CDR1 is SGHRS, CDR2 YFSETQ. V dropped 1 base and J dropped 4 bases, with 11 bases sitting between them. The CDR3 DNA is TGCGCCAGCAGCTTGCAGGGTATCATCTATGGCTACACCTTC. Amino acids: CASSLQGIIYGYTF.

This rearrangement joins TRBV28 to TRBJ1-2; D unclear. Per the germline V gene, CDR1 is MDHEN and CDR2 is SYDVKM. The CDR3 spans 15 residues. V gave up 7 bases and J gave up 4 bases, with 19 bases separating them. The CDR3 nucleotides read TGTGCCAGCATCTCACTCGGGGAACCCATCTATGGCTACACCTTC. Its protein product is CASISLGEPIYGYTF.

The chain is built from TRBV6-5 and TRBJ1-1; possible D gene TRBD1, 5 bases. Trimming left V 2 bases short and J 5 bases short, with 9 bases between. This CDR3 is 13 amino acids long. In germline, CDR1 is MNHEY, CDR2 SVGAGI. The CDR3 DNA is TGTGCCAGCAGTTACGGGGGTAGGACTGAAGCTTTCTTT. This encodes CASSYGGRTEAFF.

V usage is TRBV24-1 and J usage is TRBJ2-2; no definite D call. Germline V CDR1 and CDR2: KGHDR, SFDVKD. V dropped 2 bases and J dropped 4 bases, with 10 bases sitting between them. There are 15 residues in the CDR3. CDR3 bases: TGTGCCACCAGTGATTCGACTTGGACCACCGGGGAGCTGTTTTTT. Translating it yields CATSDSTWTTGELFF.

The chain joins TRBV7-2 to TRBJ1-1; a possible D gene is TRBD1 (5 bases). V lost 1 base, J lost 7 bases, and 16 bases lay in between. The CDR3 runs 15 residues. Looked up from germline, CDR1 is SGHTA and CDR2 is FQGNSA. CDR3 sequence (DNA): TGTGCCAGCAGCTTAGAAGGGCTGGGGCAATATGAAGCTTTCTTT. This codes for CASSLEGLGQYEAFF.